Listed below are T cell receptor beta chains from one sample, sequenced in a study of cytomegalovirus exposure and HLA in healthy donors. Profiled with immunoSEQ multiplex PCR; TCRdb holds only in-frame clones, not every one. The sample carries tens of thousands of clones, roughly 66% recorded once. The material sequenced was PBMCs. The receptors were sampled from a man aged 25 to 45 in good health and CMV-seronegative. CDR3s include the opening cysteine and the closing phenylalanine or tryptophan. The order of the fields is J gene, V gene, D gene, CDR3 DNA, CDR3 protein. A D gene is named only where the DNA matches it firmly.

TRBJ2-7 | TRBV29-1 | TRBD1 | TGCAGCGCCAGACAGGGTCCGATCTACGAGCAGTACTTC | CSARQGPIYEQYF
TRBJ2-5 | TRBV18 | TRBD2 | TGTGCCAGCTCAACACGACTAGCAGAAGAGACCCAGTACTTC | CASSTRLAEETQYF
TRBJ1-1 | TRBV2 | TRBD1 | TGTGCCAGCAGGGCCGGGACAGGGTACGAAGCTTTCTTT | CASRAGTGYEAFF
TRBJ1-2 | TRBV5-6 | TRBD1 | TGTGCCAGCAGCTGGGCAGGGACAGGGGGCAAATATGGCTACACCTTC | CASSWAGTGGKYGYTF
TRBJ1-1 | TRBV7-2 | . | TGTGCCAGCAGCTTAGGGGCCAACATGAACACTGAAGCTTTCTTT | CASSLGANMNTEAFF
TRBJ2-1 | TRBV6-1 | . | TGTGCCAGCAGTGAAGGACTCTTACGGGGGAATGAGCAGTTCTTC | CASSEGLLRGNEQFF
TRBJ2-1 | TRBV29-1 | TRBD1 | TGCAGCGCCGGGACAGGTACATGGAATGAGCAGTTCTTC | CSAGTGTWNEQFF
TRBJ1-5 | TRBV12-5 | . | TGTGCTAGTGGTTTGGTACAAGGGGGGGTAGCTAATCAGCCCCAGCATTTT | CASGLVQGGVANQPQHF
TRBJ1-2 | TRBV28 | . | TGTGCCAGCAGTTTCCAAGGGGGGGGTTATGGCTACACCTTC | CASSFQGGGYGYTF
TRBJ2-3 | TRBV12-5 | TRBD2 | TGTGCTAGTGGTAGGCTAGCGGGGGGTTCAGATACGCAGTATTTT | CASGRLAGGSDTQYF
TRBJ1-5 | TRBV4-1 | . | TGCGCCAGCAGCTTAGCGGGTACGGATCAGCCCCAGCATTTT | CASSLAGTDQPQHF
TRBJ2-7 | TRBV9 | TRBD2 | TGTGCCAGCAGCCCGGGAGGGGATTCCTACGAGCAGTACTTC | CASSPGGDSYEQYF
TRBJ2-3 | TRBV6-5 | TRBD2 | TGTGCCAGCAGTTGGGAAGCGGGAGGGAGCACAGATACGCAGTATTTT | CASSWEAGGSTDTQYF
TRBJ2-1 | TRBV7-9 | . | TGTGCCAGCAGCGGCCCCCGAGGACTTTACAATGAGCAGTTCTTC | CASSGPRGLYNEQFF
TRBJ1-5 | TRBV19 | TRBD1 | TGTGCCAGTAGTACCCCCTCAGGGGGCGGCAATCAGCCCCAGCATTTT | CASSTPSGGGNQPQHF
TRBJ1-1 | TRBV7-9 | . | TGTGCCAGCAGTCAACAGGGTAACACTGAAGCTTTCTTT | CASSQQGNTEAFF
TRBJ2-1 | TRBV10-1 | TRBD2 | TGCGCCAGCAGCGAGCTACTAGCGGGAGAGGCGCAGTTCTTC | CASSELLAGEAQFF
TRBJ1-5 | TRBV7-9 | . | TGTGCCAGCAGCTTAGTAAGGGTTTACGGGAGTTATAGCAATCAGCCCCAGCATTTT | CASSLVRVYGSYSNQPQHF
TRBJ2-2 | TRBV2 | . | TGTGCCAGCAGTGCAGGGCAGAGCACCGGGGAGCTGTTTTTT | CASSAGQSTGELFF
TRBJ2-1 | TRBV4-1 | . | TGCGCCAGCAGCCGCGACAGAATAAATGAGCAGTTCTTC | CASSRDRINEQFF